The clone carrying this TCR beta chain came up many times. This entry belongs to a study of read filtering for tumor transcriptome and immune sequencing. Molecular barcoded adaptors covering alpha/delta and beta/gamma chains were used on roughly 400 ng RNA. TCRdb passed the reads through MiXCR, listing each CDR3 protein once. In the table there are 130,000 or so distinct CDR3 sequences, roughly 13% of which are singletons. Germline-derived CDR1 and CDR2 are ENHRY and SYGVKD. V was clipped by 0 bases and J by 6 bases, with 12 bases between them. CDR3 length: 15 amino acids. This rearrangement joins TRBV10-3 to TRBJ1-5; D ambiguous. This clonotype was obtained from a donor at least 40 years old with multiple myeloma. Sequencing was done on a sample of a population of CD138-negative cells sorted from bone marrow. The CDR3 DNA reads as TGTGCCATCAGTGAGTCGTTACAGCAAGGTCAGCCCCAGCATTTT. Amino acids: CAISESLQQGQPQHF.